A selection of T cell receptor beta chains follows, all from one sample in a study of cytotoxic CD8 clonotypes in ibrutinib-treated CLL. Some clones are missing from TCRdb's copy, which holds only in-frame ones; the method was immunoSEQ multiplex PCR. The table has approximately 74,000 clones, 80% seen once. The starting material was PBMCs, obtained at disease progression, from a patient treated with ibrutinib. Source of these receptors: a human donor with chronic lymphocytic leukemia. Both conserved end residues are part of each CDR3. A D gene is named only where the DNA matches it firmly. The size of a clone is reported for some rows only, either as once, few or many, or as a class for expanded clones.

>-|TRBJ2-5|TRBV27|TRBD1
TGTGCCAGCAGTTTGGGACAGCCACCAAGCGGGACCCAGTACTTC
CASSLGQPPSGTQYF
>few|TRBJ2-6|TRBV11-2|-
TGTGCCGCTCAGGGCTTCTCTGGGGCCAACGTCCTGACTTTC
CAAQGFSGANVLTF
>-|TRBJ2-1|TRBV7-3|-
TGTGCCAGCAGCTTAGCAGCCTGGCTGTCCCATGAGCAGTTCTTC
CASSLAAWLSHEQFF
>-|TRBJ2-7|TRBV27|-
TGTGCCAGCAGTTTTGTAGGGAGCCTTTACGAGCAGTACTTC
CASSFVGSLYEQYF
>once|TRBJ2-5|TRBV29-1|TRBD2
TGCAGCGTTGCCACTAGCGGGAGTTCGTTAAAAGAGACCCAGTACTTC
CSVATSGSSLKETQYF
>-|TRBJ1-4|TRBV27|-
TGTGCCAGCAGTGGTGAAGGGGTAGGAGAAAAACTGTTTTTT
CASSGEGVGEKLFF
>once|TRBJ1-1|TRBV29-1|-
TGCAGCGTCTTATTAAATGGGTTGGGGACTGAAGCTTTCTTT
CSVLLNGLGTEAFF
>-|TRBJ1-2|TRBV18|-
TGTGCCAGCTCACAGGGGTTTGGCTACACCTTC
CASSQGFGYTF
>-|TRBJ2-7|TRBV6-5|-
TGTGCCAGCAGCCGCGCGCTACATGGTTCCTACGAGCAGTACTTC
CASSRALHGSYEQYF
>-|TRBJ1-6|TRBV28|TRBD1
TGTGCCAGCGGACAGGGGGCGGGCTCACCCCTCCACTTT
CASGQGAGSPLHF
>-|TRBJ2-1|TRBV21-1|-
TGTGCCAGCAGCAAAGCAAGTCGACTAGCGGGAGTTGCTGTAAGGGCCGATGAGCAGTTCTTC
CASSKASRLAGVAVRADEQFF
>-|TRBJ2-5|TRBV11-2|-
TGTGCCAGCAGGGCGGCTAGGCAAATGTCAGAGACCCAGTACTTC
CASRAARQMSETQYF
>-|TRBJ2-7|TRBV27|-
TGTGCCAGCAGTCCCAATACTGGGCTACGACGGTACTTC
CASSPNTGLRRYF